The present TCR beta chain was sequenced within a study of cytomegalovirus exposure and HLA in healthy donors. Study-wide points: Whilst most TCR sequences proved rare, a subset of public TCRs occurred across many donors.

Generated by immunoSEQ multiplex PCR, the TCRdb table keeps only in-frame clones and is missing some. The sample shows hundreds of thousands of clones, around four fifths of them seen only once. Of note for this clone: Antigen unknown.

Trimming stripped 0 bases from V and 6 bases from J, with 11 bases between. The CDR3 extends over 15 amino acids. Per germline, CDR1 MGHRA and CDR2 YSYEKL. Input material: PBMCs. The rearrangement joins TRBV4-1 to TRBJ1-4, with a possible D match to TRBD1 (5 bases). This sequence was found in a woman between 18 and 30 years old in good health and CMV-seronegative. In DNA form, the CDR3 reads TGCGCCAGCAGCCAAGATGCCCAGGGAGATGAAAAACTGTTTTTT. Amino acid sequence: CASSQDAQGDEKLFF.